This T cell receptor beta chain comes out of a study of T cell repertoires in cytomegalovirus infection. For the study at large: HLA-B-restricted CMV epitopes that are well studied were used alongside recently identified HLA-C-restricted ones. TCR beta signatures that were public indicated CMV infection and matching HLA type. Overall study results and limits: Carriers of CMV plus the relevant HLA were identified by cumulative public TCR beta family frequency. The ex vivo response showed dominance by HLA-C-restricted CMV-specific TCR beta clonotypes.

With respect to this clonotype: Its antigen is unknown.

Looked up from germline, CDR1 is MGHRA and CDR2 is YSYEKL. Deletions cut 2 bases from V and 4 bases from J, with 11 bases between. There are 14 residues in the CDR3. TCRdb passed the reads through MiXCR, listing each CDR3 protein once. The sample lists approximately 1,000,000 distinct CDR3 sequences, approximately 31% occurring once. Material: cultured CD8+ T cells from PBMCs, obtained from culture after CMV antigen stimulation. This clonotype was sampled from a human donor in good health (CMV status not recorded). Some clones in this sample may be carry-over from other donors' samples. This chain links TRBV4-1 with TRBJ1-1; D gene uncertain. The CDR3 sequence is CASSQLLEGTEAFF. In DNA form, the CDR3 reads TGCGCCAGCAGCCAACTTCTAGAAGGCACTGAAGCTTTCTTT.